The clone carrying this T cell receptor (beta chain) was detected a few times. Its antigen is as yet unknown. Time point defined: newly diagnosed GD, antithyroid drugs for less than 3 months. Making the TCR library involved RNA that had been extracted from PBMCs. These data belong to a study of regulatory T cells in long-lasting Graves disease. Study-level information: For under 3 months, newly diagnosed Graves' patients had been taking antithyroid drugs. The study's findings and limits: There were preferences for TRBV28, TRBJ1-2 and TRBJ2-5 in persistent disease.

Germline CDR1 and CDR2: MGHRA and YSYEKL. Trimming took 6 bases from V and 2 from J; bases not matched to a gene: 4. The CDR3 runs 13 residues. Library construction for TCR beta used iRepertoire HTBI primers and Arm-PCR of CDR3 regions. TCRdb re-analysed the multiplex PCR reads in MiXCR, keeping a single row per CDR3 protein. The table lists 450,000 to 700,000 distinct CDR3 sequences, approximately 13% of them singletons, with over 7.5% in the top ten. The data also belong to a second study, concerning T cells in Graves' hyperthyroidism and ophthalmopathy. From that study: Graves' hyperthyroidism without ophthalmopathy progression within 18 months was termed stable. Patients aged 18 to 65 with hyperthyroidism were newly diagnosed, with duration under 2 months.

Specimen: peripheral blood mononuclear cells (PBMCs), collected at new diagnosis, from a patient treated with antithyroid drugs. The source is a man aged 30 to 39 with Graves disease. The chain carries TRBV4-1 and TRBJ2-7; 7 bases agree with TRBD1. The DNA of the CDR3 is TGCGCCAGCAGGCCCAGGGGGACCTACGAGCAGTACTTC. Its translation: CASRPRGTYEQYF.